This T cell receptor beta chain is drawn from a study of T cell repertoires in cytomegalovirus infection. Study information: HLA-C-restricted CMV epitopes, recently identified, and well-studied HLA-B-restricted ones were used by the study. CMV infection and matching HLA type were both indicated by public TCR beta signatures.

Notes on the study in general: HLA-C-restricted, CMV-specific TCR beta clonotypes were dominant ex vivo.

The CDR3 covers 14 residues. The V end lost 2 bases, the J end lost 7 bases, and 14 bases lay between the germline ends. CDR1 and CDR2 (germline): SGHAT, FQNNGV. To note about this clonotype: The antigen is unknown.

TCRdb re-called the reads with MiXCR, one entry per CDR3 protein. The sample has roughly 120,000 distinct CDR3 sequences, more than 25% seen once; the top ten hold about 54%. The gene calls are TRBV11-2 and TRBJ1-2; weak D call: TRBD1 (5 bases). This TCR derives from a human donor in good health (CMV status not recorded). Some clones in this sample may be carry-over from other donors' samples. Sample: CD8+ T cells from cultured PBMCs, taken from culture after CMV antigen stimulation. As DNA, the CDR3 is TGTGCCAGCAGCTTATCGGGGGATGTAGGTGGCTACACCTTC. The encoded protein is CASSLSGDVGGYTF.